This is a list of T cell receptor beta chains from one sample in a study of blood T cell repertoires in COVID-19. Sequencing was performed with immunoSEQ multiplex PCR; in TCRdb, only in-frame clones are kept and a portion is missing. The profile shows fewer than 200,000 clones, about four fifths of them singletons. Sequencing was done on a sample of peripheral blood. The receptors were gathered from an older man with active or convalescent COVID-19. Both conserved end residues are part of each CDR3. The size field is filled for only some rows; it gives once, few, many or a size class.

j_gene,v_gene,abundance,CDR3aa
TRBJ1-1,TRBV5-1,-,CASSPSTGGNTEAFF
TRBJ2-4,TRBV4-3,-,CASSQDYTSQGNIQYF
TRBJ2-5,TRBV14,-,CASSLGLAGKTQYF
TRBJ2-1,TRBV4-3,once,CASSQDHGGLTYNEQFF
TRBJ2-3,TRBV11-2,-,CASSLTTSGTTSTDTQYF
TRBJ2-3,TRBV24-1,-,CATSDPAGPADTQYF
TRBJ1-3,TRBV7-6,-,CASSPFPGNTIYF
TRBJ1-2,TRBV5-1,-,CASSLPGNYGYTF
TRBJ2-1,TRBV7-2,-,CASGPRWGGEGEQFF
TRBJ2-1,TRBV18,-,CASSPFGGGEVEQFF
TRBJ1-3,TRBV7-3,-,CASSPQGDGNTIYF
TRBJ2-5,TRBV3-1/TRBV3-2,-,CASSQGASGQETQYF
TRBJ2-7,TRBV2,-,CASSEAGSASSYEQYF
TRBJ1-1,TRBV5-6,once,CASSLYTALNTEAFF
TRBJ1-4,TRBV30,-,CAWDRGDEKLFF
TRBJ2-7,TRBV3-1/TRBV3-2,-,CASSQEPSRTGSGEQYF
TRBJ2-5,TRBV5-4,-,CASSRDGGRTQYF
TRBJ1-3,TRBV19,-,CASRRQGSGNTIYF
TRBJ2-1,TRBV9,-,CASSTTYNEQFF
TRBJ2-4,TRBV29-1,-,CSVLSLGTKTGIRKNIQYF
TRBJ1-2,TRBV6-5,many,CASTNAGTPYGYTF
TRBJ2-7,TRBV19,-,CASSVTSGTEQYF
TRBJ1-1,TRBV14,-,CASSQFGSLGNTEAFF
TRBJ1-4,TRBV19,-,CASSRGAGNEKLFF
TRBJ1-1,TRBV2,-,CASSEGGGRKNTEAFF
TRBJ1-2,TRBV6-4,-,CASSVTPGSNYGYTF
TRBJ1-5,TRBV5-1,-,CASSLGEVGQPQHF
TRBJ1-1,TRBV5-1,once,CASSAAWQGGTGRTAFF
TRBJ2-7,TRBV29-1,once,CSVVGTATSYEQYF
TRBJ2-3,TRBV30,-,CAWKGGNTGFERTDTQYF
TRBJ1-1,TRBV10-3,once,CATQTGLDTEAFF
TRBJ2-7,TRBV19,once,CPPPGRASYEQYF
TRBJ1-3,TRBV25-1,few,CASSAYSFSGNTIYF
TRBJ2-3,TRBV3-1/TRBV3-2,-,CASSHNSNTDTQYF
TRBJ1-5,TRBV2,-,CASSDRGWGNQPQHF
TRBJ1-6,TRBV7-9,-,CASSSSQQGVSSPLHF
TRBJ2-2,TRBV5-4,-,CASSLDSHGTGELFF
TRBJ1-1,TRBV6-6,-,CASSGAWQNTEAFF
TRBJ1-5,TRBV4-2,-,CASSPLTGSNQPQHF